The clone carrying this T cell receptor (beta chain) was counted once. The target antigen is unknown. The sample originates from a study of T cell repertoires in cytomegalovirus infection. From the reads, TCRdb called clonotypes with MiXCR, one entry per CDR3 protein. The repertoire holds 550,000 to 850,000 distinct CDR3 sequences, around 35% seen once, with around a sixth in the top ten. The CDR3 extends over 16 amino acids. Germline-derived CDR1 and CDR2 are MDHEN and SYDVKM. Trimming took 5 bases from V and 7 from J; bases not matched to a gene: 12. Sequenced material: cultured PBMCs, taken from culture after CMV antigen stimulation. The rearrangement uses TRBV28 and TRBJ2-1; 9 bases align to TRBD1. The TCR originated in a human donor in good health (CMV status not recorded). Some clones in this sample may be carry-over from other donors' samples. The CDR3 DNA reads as TGTGCCAGCAGTAGTTCCGGGACAGGGATCCTAAATGAGCAGTTCTTC. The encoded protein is CASSSSGTGILNEQFF.